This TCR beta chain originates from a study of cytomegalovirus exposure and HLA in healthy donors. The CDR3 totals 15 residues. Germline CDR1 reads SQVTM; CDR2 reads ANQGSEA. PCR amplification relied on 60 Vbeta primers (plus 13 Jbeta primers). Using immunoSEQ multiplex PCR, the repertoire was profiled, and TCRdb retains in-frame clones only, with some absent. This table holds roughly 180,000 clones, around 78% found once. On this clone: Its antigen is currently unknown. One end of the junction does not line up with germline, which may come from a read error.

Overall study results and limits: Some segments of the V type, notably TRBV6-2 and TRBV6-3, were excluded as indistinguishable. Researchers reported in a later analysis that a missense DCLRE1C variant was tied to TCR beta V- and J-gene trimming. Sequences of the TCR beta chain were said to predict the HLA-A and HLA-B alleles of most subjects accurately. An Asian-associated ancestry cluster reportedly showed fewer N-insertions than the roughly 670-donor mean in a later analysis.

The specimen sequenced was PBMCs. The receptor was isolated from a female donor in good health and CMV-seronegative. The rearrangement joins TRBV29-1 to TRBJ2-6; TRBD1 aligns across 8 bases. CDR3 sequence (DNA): TGCAGCGTGGCCAGGGGGCGGGGTGGGGCCAACGGCCTGACTTTC. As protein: CSVARGRGGANGLTF.